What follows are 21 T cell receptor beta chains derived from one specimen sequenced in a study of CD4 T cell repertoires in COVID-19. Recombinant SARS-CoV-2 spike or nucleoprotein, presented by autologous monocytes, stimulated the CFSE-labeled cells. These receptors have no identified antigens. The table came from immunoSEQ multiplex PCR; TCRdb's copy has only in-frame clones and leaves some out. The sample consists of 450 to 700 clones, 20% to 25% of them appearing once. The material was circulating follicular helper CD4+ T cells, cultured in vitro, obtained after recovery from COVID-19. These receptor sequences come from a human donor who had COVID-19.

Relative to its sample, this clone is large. The CDR3 here is CASSQDESRASYGYTF. The DNA for the CDR3 is TGCGCCAGCAGCCAAGATGAATCCAGGGCAAGCTATGGCTACACCTTC. The chain links TRBV4-1 to TRBJ1-2, with D possibly being TRBD1 (5 bases). Germline values: CDR1 MGHRA, CDR2 YSYEKL. The CDR3 runs to 16 residues. Trimming removed 0 bases at V and 4 bases at J, with 15 bases between.

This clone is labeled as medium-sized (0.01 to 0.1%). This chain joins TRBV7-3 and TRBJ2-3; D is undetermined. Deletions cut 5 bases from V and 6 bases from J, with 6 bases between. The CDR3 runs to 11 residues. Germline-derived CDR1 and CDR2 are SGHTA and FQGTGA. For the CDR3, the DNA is TGTGCCAGCAGCCCCCATGATACGCAGTATTTT. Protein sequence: CASSPHDTQYF.

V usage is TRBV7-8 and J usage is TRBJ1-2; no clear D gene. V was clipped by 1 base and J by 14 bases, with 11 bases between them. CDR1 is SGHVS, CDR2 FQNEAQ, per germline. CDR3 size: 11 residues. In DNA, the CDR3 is TGTGCCAGCAGCTTAGGGAGCGGTTGGACCTTC. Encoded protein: CASSLGSGWTF.

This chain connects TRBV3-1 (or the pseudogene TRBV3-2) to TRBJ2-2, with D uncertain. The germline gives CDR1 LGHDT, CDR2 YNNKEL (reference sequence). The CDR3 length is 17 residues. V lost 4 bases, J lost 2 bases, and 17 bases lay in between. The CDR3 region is CASSPPGTGRNTGELFF. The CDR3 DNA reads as TGTGCCAGCAGCCCCCCTGGCACCGGCCGTAACACCGGGGAGCTGTTTTTT.

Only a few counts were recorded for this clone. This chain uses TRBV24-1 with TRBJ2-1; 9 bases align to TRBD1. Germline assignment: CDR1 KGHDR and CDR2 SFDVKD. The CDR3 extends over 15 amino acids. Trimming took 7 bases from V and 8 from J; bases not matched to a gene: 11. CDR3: CATRKTGGESDEQFF. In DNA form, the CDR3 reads TGTGCCACCAGAAAGACAGGGGGAGAATCTGATGAGCAGTTCTTC.

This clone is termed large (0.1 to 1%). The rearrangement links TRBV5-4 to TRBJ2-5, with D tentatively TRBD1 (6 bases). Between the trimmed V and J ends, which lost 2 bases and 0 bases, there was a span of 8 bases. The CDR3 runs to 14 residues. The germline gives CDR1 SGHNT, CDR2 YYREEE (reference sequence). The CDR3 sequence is CASSFGQNQETQYF. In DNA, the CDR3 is TGTGCCAGCAGCTTCGGACAGAACCAAGAGACCCAGTACTTC.

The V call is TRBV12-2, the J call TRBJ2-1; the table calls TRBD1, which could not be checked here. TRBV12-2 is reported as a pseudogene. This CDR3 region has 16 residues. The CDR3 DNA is TGTGCAAGTCGCCCCCCCTGGGGGCCCCCTTGCCATGAGCAGTTCTTC. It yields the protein CASRPPWGPPCHEQFF.

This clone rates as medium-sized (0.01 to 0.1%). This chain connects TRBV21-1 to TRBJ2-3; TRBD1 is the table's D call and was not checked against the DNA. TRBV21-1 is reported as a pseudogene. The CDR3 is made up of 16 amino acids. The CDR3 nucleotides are TGTGCCAGCAGCACAGGACAGGGAAATAGCACAGATACGCAGTATTTT. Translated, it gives CASSTGQGNSTDTQYF.

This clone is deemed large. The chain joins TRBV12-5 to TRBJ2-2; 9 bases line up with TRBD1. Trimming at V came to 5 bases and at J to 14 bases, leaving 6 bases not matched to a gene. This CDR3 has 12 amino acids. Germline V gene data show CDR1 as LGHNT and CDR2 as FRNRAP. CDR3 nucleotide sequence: TGTGCTAGTGGTGCAGACAGGGGGTATCTGTTTTTT. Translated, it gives CASGADRGYLFF.

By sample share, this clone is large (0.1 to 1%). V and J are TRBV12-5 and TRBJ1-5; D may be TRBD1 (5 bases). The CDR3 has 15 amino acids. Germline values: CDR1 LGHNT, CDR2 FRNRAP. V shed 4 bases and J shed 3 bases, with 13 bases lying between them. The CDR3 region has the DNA TGTGCTAGTGGTTCCGGACATGGGATCAATCAGCCCCAGCATTTT. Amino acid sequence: CASGSGHGINQPQHF.

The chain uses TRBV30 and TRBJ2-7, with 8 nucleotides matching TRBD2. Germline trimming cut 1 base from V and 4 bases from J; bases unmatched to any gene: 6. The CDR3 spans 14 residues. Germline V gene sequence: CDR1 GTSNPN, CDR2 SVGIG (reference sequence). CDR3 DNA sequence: TGTGCCTGGAGTGCCGCGGGGGGTTCGTACGAGCAGTACTTC. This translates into CAWSAAGGSYEQYF.

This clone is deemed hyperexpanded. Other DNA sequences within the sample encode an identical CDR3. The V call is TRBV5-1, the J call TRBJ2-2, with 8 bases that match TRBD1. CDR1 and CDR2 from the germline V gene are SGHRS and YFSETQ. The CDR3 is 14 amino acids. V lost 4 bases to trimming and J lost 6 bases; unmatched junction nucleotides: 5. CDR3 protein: CASSGTTGAGELFF. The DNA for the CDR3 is TGCGCCAGCAGCGGTACGACAGGGGCCGGGGAGCTGTTTTTT. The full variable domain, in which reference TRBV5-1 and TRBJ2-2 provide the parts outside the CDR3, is KAGVTQTPRYLIKTRGQQVTLSCSPISGHRSVSWYQQTPGQGLQFLFEYFSETQRNKGNFPGRFSGRQFSNSRSEMNVSTLELGDSALYLCASSGTTGAGELFFGEGSRLTVL.

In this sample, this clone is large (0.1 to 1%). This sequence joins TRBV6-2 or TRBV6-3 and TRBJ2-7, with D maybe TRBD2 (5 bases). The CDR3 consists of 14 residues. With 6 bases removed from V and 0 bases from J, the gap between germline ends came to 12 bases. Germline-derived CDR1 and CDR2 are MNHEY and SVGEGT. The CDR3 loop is CASSRHGDSYEQYV. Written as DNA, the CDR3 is TGTGCCAGCAGCCGACACGGGGACTCCTACGAGCAGTACGTC.

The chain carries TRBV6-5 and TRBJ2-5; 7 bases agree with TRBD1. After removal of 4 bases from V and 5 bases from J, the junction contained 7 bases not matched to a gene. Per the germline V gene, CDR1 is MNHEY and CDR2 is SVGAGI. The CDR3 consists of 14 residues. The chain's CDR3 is CASSSTGDWETQYF. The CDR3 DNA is TGTGCCAGCAGTTCTACAGGGGATTGGGAGACCCAGTACTTC.

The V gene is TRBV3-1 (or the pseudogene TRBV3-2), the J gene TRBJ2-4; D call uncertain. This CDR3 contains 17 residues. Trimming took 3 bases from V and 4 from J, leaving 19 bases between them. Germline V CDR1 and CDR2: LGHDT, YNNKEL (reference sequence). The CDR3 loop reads CASSHYHPFAKKNIQYF. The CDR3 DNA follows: TGTGCCAGCAGCCACTATCATCCATTTGCAAAAAAAAACATTCAGTACTTC.

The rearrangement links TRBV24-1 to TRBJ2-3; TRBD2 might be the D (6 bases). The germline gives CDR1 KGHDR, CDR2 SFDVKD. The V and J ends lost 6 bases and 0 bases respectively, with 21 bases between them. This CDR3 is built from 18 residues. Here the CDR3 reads CATSPRNNLAYSTDTQYF. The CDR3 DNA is TGTGCCACCAGTCCACGGAACAATCTAGCGTATAGCACAGATACGCAGTATTTT.

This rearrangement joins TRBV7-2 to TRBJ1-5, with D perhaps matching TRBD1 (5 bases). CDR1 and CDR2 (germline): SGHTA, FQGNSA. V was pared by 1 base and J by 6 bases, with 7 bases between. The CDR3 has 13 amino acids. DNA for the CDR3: TGTGCCAGCAGCTTAGAAAGGGGTCAGCCCCAGCATTTT. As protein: CASSLERGQPQHF.

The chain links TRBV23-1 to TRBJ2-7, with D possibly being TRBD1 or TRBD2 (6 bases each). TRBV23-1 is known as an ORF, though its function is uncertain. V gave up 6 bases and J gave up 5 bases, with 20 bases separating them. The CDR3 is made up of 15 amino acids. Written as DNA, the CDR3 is TGCGCCAGCAGCCCCGGTGGGGGGCCGGCTCACGAGCAGTACGTC. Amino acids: CASSPGGGPAHEQYV.

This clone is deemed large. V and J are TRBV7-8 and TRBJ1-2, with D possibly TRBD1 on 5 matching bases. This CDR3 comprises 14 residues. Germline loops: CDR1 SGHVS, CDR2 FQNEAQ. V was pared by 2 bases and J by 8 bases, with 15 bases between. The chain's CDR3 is CASSLLREAGGYTF. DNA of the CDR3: TGTGCCAGCAGCTTATTGCGGGAAGCAGGGGGCTACACCTTC.

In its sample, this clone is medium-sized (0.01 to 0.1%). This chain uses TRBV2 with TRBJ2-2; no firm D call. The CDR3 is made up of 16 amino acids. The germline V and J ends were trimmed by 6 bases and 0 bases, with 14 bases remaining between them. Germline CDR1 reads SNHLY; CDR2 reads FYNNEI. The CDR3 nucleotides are TGTGCCAGCAGCCTTACCCGGGCCGCGAACACCGGGGAGCTGTTTTTT. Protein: CASSLTRAANTGELFF.

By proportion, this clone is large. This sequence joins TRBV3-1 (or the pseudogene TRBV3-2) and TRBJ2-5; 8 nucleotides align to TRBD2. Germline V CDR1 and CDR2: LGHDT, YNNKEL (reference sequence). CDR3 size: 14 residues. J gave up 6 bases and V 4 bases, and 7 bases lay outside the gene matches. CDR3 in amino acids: CASSPSSGSQTQYF. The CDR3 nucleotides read TGTGCCAGCAGCCCCTCGAGCGGGAGCCAGACCCAGTACTTC.